These T cell receptor beta chains were read from a single sample in a study of blood T cell repertoires in COVID-19. Clones were read by immunoSEQ multiplex PCR, and TCRdb kept only the in-frame ones, dropping some. Among more than 75,000 clones, 88% were seen once, and the ten largest hold 4.8%. The sequenced sample consisted of peripheral blood. All receptors come from a woman of 80 years or more with active COVID-19. The CDR3 runs from the conserved cysteine through the conserved F or W. D genes are given only for firm matches. Clone size, where shown, is once, few, many, or a class for clones that have expanded.

d_call: -; j_call: TRBJ1-2; v_call: TRBV6-2/TRBV6-3; clone_size: -; cdr3_aa: CASSEDLREGGYTF; cdr3_nt: TGTGCCAGCAGTGAGGACCTTCGGGAAGGCGGCTACACCTTC
d_call: -; j_call: TRBJ1-3; v_call: TRBV6-5; clone_size: -; cdr3_aa: CASQRFVGNTIYF; cdr3_nt: TGTGCCAGCCAGAGGTTTGTTGGAAACACCATATATTTT
d_call: TRBD1; j_call: TRBJ2-7; v_call: TRBV7-9; clone_size: few; cdr3_aa: CASSSGQGSYEQYF; cdr3_nt: TGTGCCAGCAGCTCAGGACAGGGCTCCTACGAGCAGTACTTC
d_call: -; j_call: TRBJ1-5; v_call: TRBV5-4; clone_size: -; cdr3_aa: CASSLDGNQPQHF; cdr3_nt: TGTGCCAGCAGCTTGGACGGGAATCAGCCCCAGCATTTT
d_call: -; j_call: TRBJ1-3; v_call: TRBV12-5; clone_size: -; cdr3_aa: CASGLGAGNSGNTIYF; cdr3_nt: TGTGCTAGTGGTTTGGGGGCAGGGAACTCTGGAAACACCATATATTTT
d_call: -; j_call: TRBJ1-1; v_call: TRBV11-2; clone_size: -; cdr3_aa: CASSLLRRRTSIMNTEAFF; cdr3_nt: TGTGCCAGCAGCTTACTACGCAGACGGACTAGCATAATGAACACTGAAGCTTTCTTT
d_call: -; j_call: TRBJ1-6; v_call: TRBV5-8; clone_size: few; cdr3_aa: CASSFSSSTGNSPLHF; cdr3_nt: TGTGCCAGCAGCTTCTCATCTTCAACAGGGAATTCACCCCTCCACTTT
d_call: TRBD2; j_call: TRBJ2-2; v_call: TRBV11-1; clone_size: -; cdr3_aa: CASSQIRDYSSGELFF; cdr3_nt: TGTGCCAGCAGCCAAATCCGGGACTACTCTTCCGGGGAGCTGTTTTTT
d_call: -; j_call: TRBJ1-5; v_call: TRBV2; clone_size: once; cdr3_aa: CASRDRSNQPQHF; cdr3_nt: TGTGCCAGCCGGGATCGGAGCAATCAGCCCCAGCATTTT
d_call: TRBD2; j_call: TRBJ2-1; v_call: TRBV6-6; clone_size: -; cdr3_aa: CASSRLAGGVNEQFF; cdr3_nt: TGTGCCAGCAGCCGGCTAGCGGGAGGGGTAAATGAGCAGTTCTTC
d_call: -; j_call: TRBJ2-4; v_call: TRBV6-5; clone_size: -; cdr3_aa: CASSYSTGRPGNIQYF; cdr3_nt: TGTGCCAGCAGTTACTCGACAGGACGCCCGGGAAACATTCAGTACTTC
d_call: TRBD2; j_call: TRBJ2-1; v_call: TRBV27; clone_size: -; cdr3_aa: CAIRLRGGSYNEQFF; cdr3_nt: TGTGCCATCCGACTGCGGGGGGGGTCCTACAATGAGCAGTTCTTC
d_call: -; j_call: TRBJ2-1; v_call: TRBV15; clone_size: -; cdr3_aa: CATSTGDLAFYNEQFF; cdr3_nt: TGTGCCACCAGCACCGGGGATCTAGCGTTTTACAATGAGCAGTTCTTC
d_call: -; j_call: TRBJ2-5; v_call: TRBV18; clone_size: -; cdr3_aa: CASSPWRDSKETQYF; cdr3_nt: TGTGCCAGCTCACCCTGGCGGGACTCCAAAGAGACCCAGTACTTC
d_call: TRBD1; j_call: TRBJ2-7; v_call: TRBV4-3; clone_size: -; cdr3_aa: CASHRGEAPSYEQYF; cdr3_nt: TGCGCCAGCCACAGGGGGGAGGCCCCCTCCTACGAGCAGTACTTC
d_call: -; j_call: TRBJ1-2; v_call: TRBV25-1; clone_size: -; cdr3_aa: CASSDPATGAGGYTF; cdr3_nt: TGTGCCAGCAGTGATCCCGCGACAGGAGCAGGGGGCTACACCTTC
d_call: -; j_call: TRBJ2-5; v_call: TRBV24-1; clone_size: -; cdr3_aa: CATSGARGGGNQETQYF; cdr3_nt: TGTGCCACCAGTGGCGCCAGGGGTGGCGGCAACCAAGAGACCCAGTACTTC
d_call: TRBD2; j_call: TRBJ2-7; v_call: TRBV28; clone_size: -; cdr3_aa: CASSPPPGLVGDEQYF; cdr3_nt: TGTGCCAGCAGTCCCCCTCCGGGACTAGTTGGCGACGAGCAGTACTTC
d_call: -; j_call: TRBJ2-6; v_call: TRBV28; clone_size: -; cdr3_aa: CASSRSSGANVLTF; cdr3_nt: TGTGCCAGCAGCCGTTCCTCTGGGGCCAACGTCCTGACTTTC
d_call: TRBD1; j_call: TRBJ1-1; v_call: TRBV28; clone_size: -; cdr3_aa: CASSVSTGLNTEAFF; cdr3_nt: TGTGCCAGCAGTGTGTCGACAGGGTTGAACACTGAAGCTTTCTTT
d_call: -; j_call: TRBJ1-5; v_call: TRBV28; clone_size: once; cdr3_aa: CASSLSDQPQHF; cdr3_nt: TGTGCCAGCAGTCTATCCGATCAGCCCCAGCATTTT
d_call: TRBD2; j_call: TRBJ2-5; v_call: TRBV7-6; clone_size: -; cdr3_aa: CASSSLAGLVEETQYF; cdr3_nt: TGTGCCAGCAGCTCGCTCGCGGGACTAGTGGAAGAGACCCAGTACTTC
d_call: -; j_call: TRBJ2-5; v_call: TRBV5-4; clone_size: -; cdr3_aa: CASSLETGETQYF; cdr3_nt: TGTGCCAGCAGCTTGGAGACCGGGGAGACCCAGTACTTC
d_call: TRBD2; j_call: TRBJ2-1; v_call: TRBV6-5; clone_size: -; cdr3_aa: CASSYSVGSGIHEQFF; cdr3_nt: TGTGCCAGCAGTTACTCGGTTGGTAGCGGGATCCATGAGCAGTTCTTC
d_call: -; j_call: TRBJ1-1; v_call: TRBV9; clone_size: once; cdr3_aa: CASSPAVNTEAFF; cdr3_nt: TGTGCCAGCAGTCCCGCGGTGAACACTGAAGCTTTCTTT
d_call: -; j_call: TRBJ1-2; v_call: TRBV27; clone_size: medium-sized; cdr3_aa: CASSLIDPGGHYGYTF; cdr3_nt: TGTGCCAGCAGTTTAATTGATCCGGGAGGTCACTATGGCTACACCTTC
d_call: -; j_call: TRBJ2-7; v_call: TRBV7-2; clone_size: -; cdr3_aa: CASSAVTGSYEQYF; cdr3_nt: TGTGCCAGCAGCGCAGTGACAGGTTCCTACGAGCAGTACTTC
d_call: -; j_call: TRBJ1-6; v_call: TRBV9; clone_size: -; cdr3_aa: CASSALDSRNNSPLHF; cdr3_nt: TGTGCCAGCAGCGCTTTGGACTCCCGCAATAATTCACCCCTCCACTTT